This T cell receptor beta chain appears in the sequencing data of a study of metastatic and nonmetastatic thyroid tumors. Study background: The comparison covered peripheral blood and tumor or nodule tissue in malignant and benign thyroid patients.

Patients were all untreated before their thyroid surgery. With respect to this clone: What it recognizes is unknown.

Using MiXCR, TCRdb re-called clones from the PCR reads. This sample has 5,500 to 7,000 clones, with around 30% found just once. Germline loops: CDR1 DFQATT, CDR2 SNEGSKA (reference sequence). The V gene lost 6 bases and the J gene lost 5 bases, with 14 bases spanning the gap. This CDR3 region has 13 residues. Study-wide findings and caveats: Malignant tumors reportedly showed significantly higher TCR beta diversity than benign nodules in both blood and tumor.

The genes are TRBV20-1 and TRBJ2-1, with D perhaps TRBD2 (5 bases). This receptor was identified in a female donor with papillary thyroid cancer or a benign thyroid nodule (not recorded which). Some clones in this sample may be carry-over from other donors' samples. The sample consisted of adjacent normal tissue. The CDR3 region is CSASLGPNNEQFF. CDR3 DNA: TGCAGTGCCTCACTAGGGCCAAACAATGAGCAGTTCTTC.